One sample yielded the 25 T cell receptor beta chains listed below, sequenced in a study of T cells in Graves' hyperthyroidism and ophthalmopathy. Amplification of TCR beta CDR3 regions was performed using RNA transcripts as template. The primer set for the first-round RT-PCR of the TCR CDR3 was HTBI. TCRdb processed the multiplex PCR reads anew with MiXCR; each CDR3 protein has one entry. The sample gives a few hundred thousand distinct CDR3 sequences, 15% to 19% of which show up once; approximately 14% is in the top ten. The sequencing sample was made of blood. Receptors were obtained from a woman between 18 and 30 years old with Graves' hyperthyroidism.

The chain carries TRBV6-2 or TRBV6-3 and TRBJ1-2, with unresolved D. Trimming took off 5 bases at V and 12 bases at J, with 28 bases between the two ends. This CDR3 contains 16 residues. Germline V CDR1 and CDR2: MNHEY, SVGEGT. CDR3 region: CASSDLISGGEVFHTF. CDR3 coding DNA: TGTGCCAGCAGTGACCTAATAAGCGGCGGGGAGGTCTTCCACACCTTC.

This clonotype appeared many times. The V call is TRBV20-1, the J call TRBJ2-3; D call uncertain. Trimming pared 6 bases from V and 7 bases from J, leaving 14 bases between. There are 12 residues in the CDR3. The V gene's germline CDR1 is DFQATT and CDR2 SNEGSKA (reference sequence). The CDR3 sequence is CSATVGPHTQYF. Written as DNA, the CDR3 is TGCAGTGCCACGGTCGGGCCTCATACGCAGTATTTT.

This clonotype was seen a handful of times. The CDR3 sequence is CATGGRDTFRETQYF. CDR3 bases: TGTGCCACCGGGGGCCGGGACACCTTTCGAGAGACCCAGTACTTC. V is TRBV15 and J is TRBJ2-5, with D tentatively TRBD1 (6 bases). The CDR3 loop spans 15 amino acids. Germline V gene sequence: CDR1 LNHNV, CDR2 YYDKDF (reference sequence). Trimming pared 8 bases from V and 4 bases from J, leaving 20 bases between.

This clonotype turned up a few times. V gene TRBV5-1 combines with J gene TRBJ2-3; tentative D call: TRBD1 (5 bases). This CDR3 is built from 15 residues. Trimming took off 0 bases at V and 7 bases at J, with 15 bases between the two ends. CDR1 and CDR2 (germline): SGHRS, YFSETQ. The CDR3 sequence: CASSLESGNVYTQYF. As DNA, the CDR3 is TGCGCCAGCAGCTTGGAGTCAGGGAACGTATATACGCAGTATTTT.

This clonotype was seen ten or more times. This chain links TRBV20-1 with TRBJ1-4; D is unclear. The CDR3 runs to 12 residues. Germline CDR1 and CDR2: DFQATT and SNEGSKA (reference sequence). V lost 7 bases and J 5 bases, leaving 11 bases between the germline ends. CDR3 DNA: TGCAGTGGAATGGCAGAAAATGAAAAACTGTTTTTT. Translated, it gives CSGMAENEKLFF.

This clonotype was counted between two and nine times. The chain couples TRBV20-1 to TRBJ1-4; D possibly corresponds to TRBD1 (5 bases). The length of the CDR3 is 13 residues. CDR1 DFQATT and CDR2 SNEGSKA come from the germline V gene (reference sequence). V lost 5 bases and J 8 bases, leaving 15 bases between the germline ends. The CDR3 region has the DNA TGCAGTGCTGAGATGAGGGGACGGGAAAAACTGTTTTTT. It codes for CSAEMRGREKLFF.

This clonotype has ten or more counts. The chain couples TRBV6-2 or TRBV6-3 to TRBJ2-1, with 13 bases identical to TRBD2. CDR1 and CDR2 (germline): MNHEY, SVGEGT. The CDR3 has 15 amino acids. After removal of 5 bases from V and 5 bases from J, the junction contained 3 bases not matched to a gene. CDR3 region: CASSRTSGGNNEQFF. The DNA for the CDR3 is TGTGCCAGCAGTCGGACTAGCGGGGGAAACAATGAGCAGTTCTTC.

The gene calls are TRBV12-3 or TRBV12-4 and TRBJ1-2; no firm D call. Trimming took 5 bases from V and 6 from J, leaving 13 bases between them. The CDR3 has 13 amino acids. The CDR3 DNA reads as TGTGCCAGCAGTCCGGGCCTCGGGGATGGCTACACCTTC. This encodes CASSPGLGDGYTF.

This clonotype was seen repeatedly, ten times or more. The chain uses TRBV7-3 and TRBJ1-1; D is perhaps TRBD1 (6 bases). The CDR3 loop spans 13 amino acids. Trimming pared 2 bases from V and 9 bases from J, leaving 13 bases between. CDR1 and CDR2 (germline): SGHTA, FQGTGA. The CDR3, as DNA: TGTGCCAGCAGCTTATGGGAAAGGGGGAAAGCTTTCTTT. It specifies CASSLWERGKAFF.

This clonotype occurred a few times. V usage is TRBV5-6 and J usage is TRBJ1-3; TRBD1 is a possible D gene (5 bases). The V end was cut by 1 base, the J end by 2 bases, with 10 bases between. The germline V gene encodes CDR1 SGHDT and CDR2 YYEEEE. This CDR3 has 15 amino acids. CDR3: CASSLLVGPGNTIYF. The CDR3 bases are TGTGCCAGCAGCTTGCTGGTGGGGCCTGGAAACACCATATATTTT.

The gene calls are TRBV19 and TRBJ2-1, with a weak D call TRBD1 (6 bases). The length of the CDR3 is 12 residues. V was shortened by 3 bases and J by 10 bases, with 10 bases between the two germline ends. Germline-derived CDR1 and CDR2 are LNHDA and SQIVND (reference sequence). The DNA for the CDR3 is TGTGCCAGTAGTATTGGGGGCGGGGAGCAGTTCTTC. Translating it yields CASSIGGGEQFF. The whole variable domain, filled in from reference TRBV19 and TRBJ2-1, reads DGGITQSPKYLFRKEGQNVTLSCEQNLNHDAMYWYRQDPGQGLRLIYYSQIVNDFQKGDIAEGYSVSREKKESFPLTVTSAQKNPTAFYLCASSIGGGEQFFGPGTRLTVL.

The chain carries TRBV27 and TRBJ2-2, with 7 positions matching TRBD2. Germline loops: CDR1 MNHEY, CDR2 SMNVEV (reference sequence). This CDR3 has 15 residues. Trimming removed 7 bases from V and 5 bases from J; junction bases left unmatched: 10. The CDR3 nucleotides are TGTGCCAGCACTAGGCGGGGGATGGGGACCGGGGAGCTGTTTTTT. Residues: CASTRRGMGTGELFF.

This clonotype was seen at least ten times. The rearrangement joins TRBV12-3 or TRBV12-4 to TRBJ1-2; possibly TRBD1 for D (5 bases). There are 15 residues in the CDR3. V dropped 3 bases and J dropped 1 base, with 12 bases sitting between them. The CDR3 loop is CASSFGHRGNYGYTF. The CDR3 DNA sequence: TGTGCCAGCAGTTTCGGACACCGGGGTAACTATGGCTACACCTTC.

This clonotype has a count of ten or more. The V call is TRBV12-3 or TRBV12-4, the J call TRBJ2-1; a possible D gene is TRBD2 (6 bases). Trimming took 6 bases from V and 5 from J, leaving 17 bases between them. This CDR3 has 15 residues. DNA for the CDR3: TGTGCCAGCAGCTGGGTTGCGGGGCCCAACAATGAGCAGTTCTTC. Its protein product is CASSWVAGPNNEQFF.

CDR3 bases: TGCGCCAGCAGCTACAGGGGGCCTGGTAACTCCTACAATGAGCAGTTCTTC. Encoded protein: CASSYRGPGNSYNEQFF. The rearrangement joins TRBV5-1 to TRBJ2-1, with TRBD1 matching over 9 bases. V lost 3 bases and J lost 0; bases outside the gene matches: 7. In germline, CDR1 is SGHRS, CDR2 YFSETQ. The length of the CDR3 is 17 residues. The full variable domain, completed using reference TRBV5-1 and TRBJ2-1, is KAGVTQTPRYLIKTRGQQVTLSCSPISGHRSVSWYQQTPGQGLQFLFEYFSETQRNKGNFPGRFSGRQFSNSRSEMNVSTLELGDSALYLCASSYRGPGNSYNEQFFGPGTRLTVL.

This clonotype was detected many times. The V call is TRBV7-6, the J call TRBJ1-4; possible D gene TRBD1, 5 bases. The CDR3 has 18 residues. CDR1 is SGHVS, CDR2 FNYEAQ, per germline. V was pared by 1 base and J by 0 bases, with 15 bases between. The CDR3 region has the DNA TGTGCCAGCAGCTTAGGGGTTGGGACCGGAGCAACTAATGAAAAACTGTTTTTT. It codes for CASSLGVGTGATNEKLFF.

This clonotype has a count of ten or more. This chain connects TRBV7-9 to TRBJ2-3, with 8 bases that match TRBD2. V trimming: 10 bases; J trimming: 4 bases; junction bases outside the gene matches: 10. The CDR3 has 14 amino acids. Germline values: CDR1 SEHNR, CDR2 FQNEAQ (reference sequence). CDR3 sequence: CATLAGSVSDTQYF. CDR3 bases: TGTGCCACCTTAGCGGGATCTGTTTCAGATACGCAGTATTTT. Complete variable domain (other parts from reference TRBV7-9 and TRBJ2-3): DTGVSQNPRHKITKRGQNVTFRCDPISEHNRLYWYRQTLGQGPEFLTYFQNEAQLEKSRLLSDRFSAERPKGSFSTLEIQRTEQGDSAMYLCATLAGSVSDTQYFGPGTRLTVL.

This clonotype came up many times. The chain recombines TRBV20-1 with TRBJ2-3; 8 bases map to TRBD1. This CDR3 region has 14 residues. J lost 4 bases, V lost 3 bases, and 6 bases had no gene match. CDR1 is DFQATT, CDR2 SNEGSKA, per germline (reference sequence). Here the CDR3 reads CSASGDRGPDTQYF. CDR3 DNA sequence: TGCAGTGCTAGTGGTGACAGGGGCCCAGATACGCAGTATTTT.

Remarks on this clonotype: An end of the junction does not agree with germline; a read error may underlie this. The gene calls are TRBV19 and TRBJ1-2; a possible D gene is TRBD1 (5 bases). From germline, CDR1 is LNHDA and CDR2 SQIVND (reference sequence). The CDR3 is 14 amino acids. The DNA of the CDR3 is TGTGCCAGTAGTTCCGGGACGGGAGCCGGTGGCTGCACCTTC. It is translated as CASSSGTGAGGCTF.

This clonotype was counted many times. The chain has TRBV28 and TRBJ2-5, with 7 bases lining up with TRBD2. The CDR3 covers 15 residues. Germline CDR1 MDHEN, CDR2 SYDVKM. Trimming cost V 4 bases and J 5 bases; bases outside gene matches: 10. CDR3 in amino acids: CASSSRTTGGETQYF. CDR3 coding DNA: TGTGCCAGCAGTTCCAGGACTACCGGGGGGGAGACCCAGTACTTC. The whole variable domain, remainder taken from reference TRBV28 and TRBJ2-5, is DVKVTQSSRYLVKRTGEKVFLECVQDMDHENMFWYRQDPGLGLRLIYFSYDVKMKEKGDIPEGYSVSREKKERFSLILESASTNQTSMYLCASSSRTTGGETQYFGPGTRLLVL.

In its sample, this clonotype was seen many times. The V and J genes are TRBV12-3 or TRBV12-4 and TRBJ1-5; D gene uncertain. V lost 2 bases, J lost 7 bases, and 21 bases lay in between. CDR3 size: 17 residues. CDR3 DNA sequence: TGTGCCAGCAGTTTAACTCCACAAGGAGGGTTGGAGCAGCCCCAGCATTTT. Its translation: CASSLTPQGGLEQPQHF.

This chain joins TRBV27 and TRBJ2-3, with 8 bases lining up with TRBD1. J lost 6 bases, V lost 1 base, and 6 bases had no gene match. This CDR3 spans 15 amino acids. Germline V gene lookup returns CDR1 MNHEY and CDR2 SMNVEV (reference sequence). DNA for the CDR3: TGTGCCAGCAGTTTATACGGGCAGGGGGCGGATACGCAGTATTTT. Translated: CASSLYGQGADTQYF.

This clonotype has ten or more counts. V is TRBV20-1 and J is TRBJ1-2; weak D call: TRBD1 (6 bases). V was pared by 5 bases and J by 5 bases, with 18 bases between. This CDR3 has 14 amino acids. CDR1 is DFQATT, CDR2 SNEGSKA, per germline (reference sequence). This CDR3 is CSAENGQQLYGYTF. The DNA for the CDR3 is TGCAGTGCTGAAAACGGACAGCAACTATATGGCTACACCTTC.

This chain uses TRBV3-1 with TRBJ2-6; D is unclear. V dropped 4 bases and J dropped 2 bases, with 15 bases sitting between them. The CDR3 is 17 residues long. CDR1 is LGHDT, CDR2 YNNKEL, per germline (reference sequence). CDR3: CASSPPWSSPGANVLTF. The CDR3 DNA reads TGTGCCAGCAGCCCCCCCTGGAGTTCCCCTGGGGCCAACGTCCTGACTTTC.

This clonotype was seen only a few times. The J gene is TRBJ1-1, the V gene TRBV4-1; D is ambiguous. This CDR3 is 16 amino acids long. Per germline, CDR1 MGHRA and CDR2 YSYEKL. Between the trimmed V and J ends, which lost 1 base and 4 bases, there was a span of 16 bases. The CDR3: CASSQVHLNPGTEAFF. Here the CDR3 DNA reads TGCGCCAGCAGCCAAGTCCACCTCAACCCTGGCACTGAAGCTTTCTTT.